The 2 T cell receptor beta chains listed next were all sequenced from one sample in a study of vaccination and CD4 T cells after COVID-19. Oncomine TCR Beta short-read sequencing was applied to DNA from cultured CD4+ T cells. MiXCR, applied by TCRdb to the PCR reads, yields one record per CDR3 protein. The table records 15,000 to 20,000 distinct CDR3 sequences, less than 45% of them present only once. No cognate antigen is known for these TCRs. Stated treatment: approximately nine-day PBMC culture with coronavirus spike peptide pools or control peptides (ViraFEST assay). The sample was CD4+ T cells from blood, cultured in vitro, taken before SARS-CoV-2 vaccination. The origin of the receptors is a human donor who received a COVID-19 vaccine.

This clonotype showed up just a few times. CDR3 bases: TGTGCCATCAAGCCGGGGGATGGCACAGATACGCAGTATTTT. Residues: CAIKPGDGTDTQYF. V is TRBV10-3 and J is TRBJ2-3, with a weak D call TRBD2 (6 bases). Per the germline V gene, CDR1 is ENHRY and CDR2 is SYGVKD. CDR3 size: 14 residues. Trimming removed 7 bases from V and 1 base from J, with 12 bases in between.

This clonotype was recorded a few times. This chain connects TRBV7-8 to TRBJ2-5; no clear D gene. The germline gives CDR1 SGHVS, CDR2 FQNEAQ. V shed 5 bases and J shed 0 bases, with 13 bases lying between them. This CDR3 region has 15 residues. CDR3 amino acids: CASSPPREYQETQYF. Here the CDR3 DNA reads TGTGCCAGCAGCCCCCCCCGCGAGTACCAAGAGACCCAGTACTTC.